The present TCR beta chain was sequenced within a study of cytotoxic CD8 clonotypes in ibrutinib-treated CLL. Measured with immunoSEQ multiplex PCR; TCRdb has only the in-frame clones, and not every one. This repertoire shows about 310,000 clones, approximately 80% found once; its top ten account for roughly 7%. The CDR3 covers 14 residues. Germline V gives CDR1 LNHDA, CDR2 SQIVND (reference sequence). V trimming: 6 bases; J trimming: 3 bases; junction bases outside the gene matches: 3. In its sample, this clone was seen a few times. This rearrangement joins TRBV19 to TRBJ1-4, with 8 bases lining up with TRBD1. The source is a human donor with chronic lymphocytic leukemia. The starting material was PBMCs, obtained before ibrutinib treatment. The CDR3 loop is CASSPGGSNEKLFF. In nucleotides, the CDR3 is TGTGCCAGTAGCCCAGGGGGCTCTAATGAAAAACTGTTTTTT.